Sequencing of this TCR beta chain was carried out in a study of T cell changes during pregnancy in multiple sclerosis. Measured with immunoSEQ multiplex PCR; TCRdb has only the in-frame clones, and not every one. The sample lists about 28,000 clones, around nine tenths occurring once. This specimen was CD4+ T cells from peripheral blood mononuclear cells, taken in the first trimester of pregnancy. The origin of this receptor is a female donor in good health, enrolled as a control in a pregnancy study.

For the CDR3, the DNA is TGTGCCAGCAGCGTAGGTCAGGGGCTCACTGAAGCTTTCTTT. This encodes CASSVGQGLTEAFF. J is TRBJ1-1 and V is TRBV9; tentative D call: TRBD1 (6 bases). V dropped 0 bases and J dropped 4 bases, with 10 bases sitting between them. This CDR3 region has 14 residues. Per germline, CDR1 SGDLS and CDR2 YYNGEE.